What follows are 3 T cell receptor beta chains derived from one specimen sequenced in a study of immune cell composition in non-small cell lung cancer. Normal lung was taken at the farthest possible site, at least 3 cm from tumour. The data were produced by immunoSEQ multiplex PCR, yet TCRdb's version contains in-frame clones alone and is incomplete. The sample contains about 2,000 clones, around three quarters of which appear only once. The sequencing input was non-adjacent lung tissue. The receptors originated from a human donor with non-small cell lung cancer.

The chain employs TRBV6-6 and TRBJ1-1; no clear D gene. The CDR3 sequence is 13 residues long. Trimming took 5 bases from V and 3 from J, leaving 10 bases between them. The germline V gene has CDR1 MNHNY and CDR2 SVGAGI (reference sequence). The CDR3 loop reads CASSVEKYTEAFF. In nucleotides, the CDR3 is TGTGCCAGCAGTGTCGAGAAGTACACTGAAGCTTTCTTT.

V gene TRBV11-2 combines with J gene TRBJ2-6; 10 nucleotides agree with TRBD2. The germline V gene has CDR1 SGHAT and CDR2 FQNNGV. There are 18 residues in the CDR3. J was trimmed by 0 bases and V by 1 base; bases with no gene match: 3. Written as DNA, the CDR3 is TGTGCCAGCAGCTTAGCTAGCGGGGGTTCCTCTGGGGCCAACGTCCTGACTTTC. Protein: CASSLASGGSSGANVLTF.

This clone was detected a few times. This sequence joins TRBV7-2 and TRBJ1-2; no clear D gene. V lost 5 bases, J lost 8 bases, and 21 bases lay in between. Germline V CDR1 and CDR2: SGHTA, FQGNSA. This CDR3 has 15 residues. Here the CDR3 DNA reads TGTGCCAGCAGCCCTAGAAATCCGACCCCGTGGGGCTACACCTTC. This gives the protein CASSPRNPTPWGYTF.